This T cell receptor beta chain was observed in a study of T cells after yellow fever vaccination (dated by TCRdb to about 2019). Context from the whole study: The SMART-Seq v4 Ultra Low Input RNA kit was used to prepare libraries from fractions with low cell numbers. Two healthy male donors, one aged 18 to 30 and one aged 30 to 40 years, made up the cohort. Blood samples were taken at several timepoints before and after primary and secondary immunization, and bulk PBMC replicates and cell subsets were isolated. To follow T-cell clones before and after both primary and booster YFV17D yellow fever vaccination, bulk TCR alpha and beta repertoires underwent longitudinal sequencing.

Synthesis of TCR cDNA relied on 5'RACE template switching, a step that introduced a universal primer site along with unique molecular identifiers. Priming for cDNA synthesis came from both the TCR alpha and TCR beta constant segments. Library amplification used two PCR steps, and the second PCR step added sample barcodes and sequencing adapters. Sequencing of libraries was performed on Illumina HiSeq 2500 (2x100 bp) or NovaSeq (2x150 bp). The study's own analysis went as follows. Reads were demultiplexed and collapsed into UMI consensus sequences with MIGEC, and V(D)J alignment was performed with MiXCR. Vaccine-responding clonotypes were defined with edgeR using replicate PBMC samples, requiring FDR below 0.01 and a log2 fold change above 5 up to day 15. Each bulk clonotype was labeled CD4 or CD8 based on which sequenced repertoire, CD4 or CD8, contained the clonotype at higher abundance. TCRdb trimmed the raw reads at Q25, called clones with MiXCR and kept productive beta chains. Entries that share a CDR3 protein sequence are merged under the most common genes and DNA. Here the V and J calls rest on TCRdb's processing, not on the authors' analysis. The sample contains a few hundred thousand distinct CDR3 sequences, 11% of them found a single time. Of the sample, around 20% is held by the ten largest clones.

The germline V gene (reference sequence) provides CDR1 GTSNPN and CDR2 SVGIG. Cut back by 2 bases and 3 bases, the V and J ends lie 11 bases apart. The CDR3 numbers 14 residues from cysteine through phenylalanine. This entry keeps only the CDR3 DNA: 42 bases, framed from base 1. In the case of this clonotype: Its antigen remains undetermined. No per-base quality is available; no much larger clone lies one base away.

The label giving this sample's treatment or condition can be read as: live attenuated yellow fever vaccine strain. Two biological replicates of bulk PBMCs were collected at each blood-draw timepoint. PBMCs were isolated from peripheral blood using a standard Ficoll-Paque protocol. RNA was extracted with TriZol from bulk PBMCs, CD4 and CD8 fractions, and dextramer-positive and dextramer-negative fractions. The investigation overall reported the following: The secondary T-cell response was found to be weaker but faster than the primary response, with a peak reached on day 5 rather than on day 15. Most clones expanded after primary vaccination were re-detected after the booster (96% of CD4 and around 88% of CD8), suggesting broad memory maintenance. Computational filtering was needed because FACS-sorted repertoires could contain abundant contaminating clonotypes from the bulk population. Because only two donors were included in the study, the extent to which the findings can be generalized is limited. A small share of clonotypes was detected in both CD4 and CD8 compartments, with the overlap likely arising from convergent recombination.

Sequenced material: PBMCs, taken on the day of the first yellow fever vaccination. The receptor chain draws on TRBV30 and TRBJ1-5; the D region possibly corresponds to TRBD1 (6 bases align). The TCR sequence derives from a young man who received the YFV17D yellow fever vaccine. The CDR3 reads as follows: CAWSKTGINQPQHF. The DNA sequence reads TGTGCCTGGAGTAAGACAGGTATCAATCAGCCCCAGCATTTT.